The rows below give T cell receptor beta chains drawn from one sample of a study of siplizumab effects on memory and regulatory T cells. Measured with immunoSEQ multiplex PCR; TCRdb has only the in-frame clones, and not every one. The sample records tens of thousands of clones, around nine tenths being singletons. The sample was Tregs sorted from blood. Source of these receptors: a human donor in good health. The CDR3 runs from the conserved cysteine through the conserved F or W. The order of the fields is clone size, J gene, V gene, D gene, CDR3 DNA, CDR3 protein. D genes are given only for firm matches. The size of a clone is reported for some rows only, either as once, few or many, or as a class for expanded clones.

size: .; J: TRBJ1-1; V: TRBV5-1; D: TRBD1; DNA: TGCGCCAGCAGTGGACAGGGGGCCGAAGCTTTCTTT; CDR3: CASSGQGAEAFF
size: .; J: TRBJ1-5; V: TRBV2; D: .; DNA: TGTGCCAGCAGTGAAGCAGATCGGCGGACTCCCTATCAGCCCCAGCATTTT; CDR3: CASSEADRRTPYQPQHF
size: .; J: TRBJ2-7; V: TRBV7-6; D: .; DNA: TGTGCCAGCAGCTTAGCCGGGACTCCCTACGAGCAGTACTTC; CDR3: CASSLAGTPYEQYF
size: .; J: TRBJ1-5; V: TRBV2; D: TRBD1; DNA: TGTGCCAGCACCCTATGGGCACAGGGGGTCGGTAGCAATCAGCCCCAGCATTTT; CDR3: CASTLWAQGVGSNQPQHF
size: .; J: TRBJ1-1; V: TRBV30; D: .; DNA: TGTGCCTGGCAGGATGTAGCTGAAGCTTTCTTT; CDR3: CAWQDVAEAFF
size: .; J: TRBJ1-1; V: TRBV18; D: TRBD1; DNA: TGTGCCAGCTCGCCACAGGGGATGAACACTGAAGCTTTCTTT; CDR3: CASSPQGMNTEAFF
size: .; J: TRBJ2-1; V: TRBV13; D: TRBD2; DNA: TGTGCCAGCAGCCTAGCGGTGGGGGAGCAGTTCTTC; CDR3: CASSLAVGEQFF
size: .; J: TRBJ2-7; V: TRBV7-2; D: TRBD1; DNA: TGTGCCAGCAGCCTCTGGACAGGGCCTACCTACGAGCAGTACTTC; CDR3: CASSLWTGPTYEQYF
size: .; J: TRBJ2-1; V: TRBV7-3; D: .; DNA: TGTGCCAGCAGCTTAACAAAGGACAACAATGAGCAGTTCTTC; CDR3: CASSLTKDNNEQFF
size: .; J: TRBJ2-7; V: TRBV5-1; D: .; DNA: TGCGCCAGCAGACGGGGACAACTCTACGAGCAGTACTTC; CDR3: CASRRGQLYEQYF
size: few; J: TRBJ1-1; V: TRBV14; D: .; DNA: TGTGCCAGCAGCCCCTTTTTTGGCCCGAACACTGAAGCTTTCTTT; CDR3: CASSPFFGPNTEAFF
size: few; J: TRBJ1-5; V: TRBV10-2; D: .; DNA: TGCGCCACTACCAAGGACGGACTCCCAAATCAGCCCCAGCATTTT; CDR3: CATTKDGLPNQPQHF
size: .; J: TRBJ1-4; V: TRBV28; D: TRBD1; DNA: TGTGCCAGCAGTTTTCGGGCGCGGACAGGCACCTTTAATGAAAAACTGTTTTTT; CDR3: CASSFRARTGTFNEKLFF
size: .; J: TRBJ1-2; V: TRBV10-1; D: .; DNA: TGCGCCAGCAGCCCTTCAGGCGGCTATGGCTACACCTTC; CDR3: CASSPSGGYGYTF
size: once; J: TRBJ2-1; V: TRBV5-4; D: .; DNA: TGTGCCAGCGGGACCGCGGACAGCTCCTACAATGAGCAGTTCTTC; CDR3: CASGTADSSYNEQFF
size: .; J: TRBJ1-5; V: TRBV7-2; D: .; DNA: TGTGCCAGCAGCTTAGGGGCGGGAAACCAGCCCCAGCATTTT; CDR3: CASSLGAGNQPQHF
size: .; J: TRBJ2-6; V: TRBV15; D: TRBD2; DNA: TGTGCCACCAGCACGGCTAGCGGCTTTTCTGGGGCCAACGTCCTGACTTTC; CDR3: CATSTASGFSGANVLTF
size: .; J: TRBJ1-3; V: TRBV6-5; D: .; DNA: TGTGCCAGCAGTTACCGAGGGGCTGGAAACACCATATATTTT; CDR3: CASSYRGAGNTIYF
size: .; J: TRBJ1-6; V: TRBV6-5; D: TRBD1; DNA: TGTGCCAGCAGTTCCAGGACAGGGCGGAATTCACCCCTCCACTTT; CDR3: CASSSRTGRNSPLHF
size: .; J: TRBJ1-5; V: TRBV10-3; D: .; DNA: TGTGCCATCAGCGCCGTCGCCAATCAGCCCCAGCATTTT; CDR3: CAISAVANQPQHF
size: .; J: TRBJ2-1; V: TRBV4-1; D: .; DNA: TGCGCCAGCAGCCAAGTTATAGGGGGGACCTACAATGAGCAGTTCTTC; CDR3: CASSQVIGGTYNEQFF
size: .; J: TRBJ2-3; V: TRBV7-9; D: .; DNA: TGTGCCAGCAGCTTAGTGGGCTCGGTCACAGATACGCAGTATTTT; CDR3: CASSLVGSVTDTQYF
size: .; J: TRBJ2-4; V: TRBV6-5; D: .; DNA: TGTGCCAGCAGTAGTGGTAGGCGGGTGAACATTCAGTACTTC; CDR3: CASSSGRRVNIQYF
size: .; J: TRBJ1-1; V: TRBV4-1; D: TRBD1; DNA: TGCGCCAGCAGCCGGGGACAGGGCGCTGAAGCTTTCTTT; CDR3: CASSRGQGAEAFF
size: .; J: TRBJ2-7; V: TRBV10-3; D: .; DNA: TGTGCCATCAGTGAGCTGGGAGTTAGACGGCAGTACTTC; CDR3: CAISELGVRRQYF
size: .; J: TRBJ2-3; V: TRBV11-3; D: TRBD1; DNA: TGTGCCAGCAGCTTCGGACAGGGCGGGAGCACAGATACGCAGTATTTT; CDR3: CASSFGQGGSTDTQYF
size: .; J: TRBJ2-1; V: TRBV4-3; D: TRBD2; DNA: TGCGCCAGCAGCCAAGATTCGGGGGGGTACAATGAGCAGTTCTTC; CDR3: CASSQDSGGYNEQFF
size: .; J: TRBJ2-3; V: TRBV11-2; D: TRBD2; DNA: TGTGCCAGCAGCTTTACCCCATCTAGCGGGACCCTGCAAGATACGCAGTATTTT; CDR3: CASSFTPSSGTLQDTQYF
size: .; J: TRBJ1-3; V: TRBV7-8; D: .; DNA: TGTGCCAGCAGCTTTGGACAGTACTTCTCTGGAAACACCATATATTTT; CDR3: CASSFGQYFSGNTIYF